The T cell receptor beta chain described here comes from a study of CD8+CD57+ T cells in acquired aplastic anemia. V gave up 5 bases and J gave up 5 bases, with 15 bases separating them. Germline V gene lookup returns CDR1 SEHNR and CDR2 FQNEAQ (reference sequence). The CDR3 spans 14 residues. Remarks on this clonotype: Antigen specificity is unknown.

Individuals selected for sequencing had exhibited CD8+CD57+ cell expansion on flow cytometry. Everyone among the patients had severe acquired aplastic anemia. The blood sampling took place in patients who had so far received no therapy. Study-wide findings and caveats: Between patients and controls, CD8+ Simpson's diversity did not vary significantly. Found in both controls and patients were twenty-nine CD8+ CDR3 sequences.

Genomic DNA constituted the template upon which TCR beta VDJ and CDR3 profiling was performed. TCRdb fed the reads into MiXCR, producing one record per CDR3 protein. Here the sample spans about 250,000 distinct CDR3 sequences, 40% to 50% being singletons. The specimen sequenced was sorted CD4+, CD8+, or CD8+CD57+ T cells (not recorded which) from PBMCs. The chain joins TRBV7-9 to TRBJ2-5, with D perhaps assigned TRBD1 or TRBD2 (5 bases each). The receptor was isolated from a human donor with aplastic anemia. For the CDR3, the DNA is TGTGCCAGCAGCACCCCCAGGGACGGCGAGACCCAGTACTTC. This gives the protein CASSTPRDGETQYF.